This T cell receptor (beta chain) emerged from a study of T cell responses to AZD1222 COVID-19 vaccine. The protocol was immunoSEQ multiplex PCR, while the TCRdb copy is restricted to in-frame clones and leaves out a portion. Counted here are around 99,000 clones, approximately 88% occurring once; the ten biggest clones make up less than 8%. Sequencing was performed on peripheral blood, taken on day 0 of AZD1222 vaccination. This TCR was sampled from an adult in good health.

The CDR3 region is CASSDRRTDTQYF. The CDR3 nucleotides read TGTGCCAGCAGCGACAGGCGCACAGATACGCAGTATTTT. V and J are TRBV7-2 and TRBJ2-3, with D maybe TRBD1 (6 bases). V was pared by 5 bases and J by 1 base, with 7 bases between. In germline, CDR1 is SGHTA, CDR2 FQGNSA. CDR3 length equals 13 residues.